Presented here are 2 T cell receptor beta chains from one specimen sequenced in a study of OX40 agonist ivuxolimab in advanced cancers. Profiled with immunoSEQ multiplex PCR; TCRdb holds only in-frame clones, not every one. The data show approximately 46,000 clones, 70% to 80% seen once. The material was CD4+ or CD8+ T cells sorted from blood, obtained in a trial of the OX40 agonist ivuxolimab. The receptor source for this set is an adult with an advanced solid tumor such as melanoma, head and neck, liver or kidney cancer.

CDR3 protein: CASSPEGGLLVGELFF. In DNA form, the CDR3 reads TGTGCCAGCAGTCCCGAGGGGGGACTCTTGGTCGGGGAGCTGTTTTTT. The J gene is TRBJ2-2, the V gene TRBV28; either TRBD1 or TRBD2 may fit D (6 bases each). From germline, CDR1 is MDHEN and CDR2 SYDVKM. The CDR3 is made up of 16 amino acids. V shed 5 bases and J shed 7 bases, with 20 bases lying between them. The whole variable domain, filled in from reference TRBV28 and TRBJ2-2, reads DVKVTQSSRYLVKRTGEKVFLECVQDMDHENMFWYRQDPGLGLRLIYFSYDVKMKEKGDIPEGYSVSREKKERFSLILESASTNQTSMYLCASSPEGGLLVGELFFGEGSRLTVL.

In its sample, this clone was seen once. The chain uses TRBV5-1 and TRBJ2-1, with 7 bases identical to TRBD2. J lost 4 bases, V lost 1 base, and 8 bases had no gene match. The CDR3 runs 16 residues. Germline CDR1 is SGHRS and CDR2 is YFSETQ. CDR3 residues: CASSLIGRDYYNEQFF. CDR3 bases: TGCGCCAGCAGCTTGATAGGACGGGACTATTACAATGAGCAGTTCTTC.